The 10 T cell receptor beta chains given below trace back to one sample, sequenced in a study of blood T cell repertoires in COVID-19. Profiling relied on immunoSEQ multiplex PCR, and the TCRdb table lists in-frame clones only, not all of them. The table shows 25,000 or so clones, with about 80% occurring only once. The source material was peripheral blood. Receptors were obtained from a man aged 70 or older with active COVID-19.

The chain employs TRBV7-6 and TRBJ2-1; 10 bases fit TRBD2. The CDR3 covers 16 residues. The ends lost 3 bases at V and 5 bases at J; junction bases unmatched: 7. Germline V gene lookup returns CDR1 SGHVS and CDR2 FNYEAQ. The CDR3 is CASSFSWTSGHNEQFF. The CDR3 DNA reads as TGTGCCAGCAGCTTTTCCTGGACTAGCGGACACAATGAGCAGTTCTTC.

The chain has TRBV11-2 and TRBJ2-2, with D possibly matching TRBD1 (6 bases). CDR1 is SGHAT and CDR2 is FQNNGV in the germline V gene. The CDR3 runs to 18 residues. V lost 5 bases to trimming and J lost 6 bases, with 25 bases between them. CDR3 DNA sequence: TGTGCCAGCAGCGTTAAGGTCGGACAGTTGAGAGGGGCCGGGGAGCTGTTTTTT. Translated: CASSVKVGQLRGAGELFF.

The chain recombines TRBV5-1 with TRBJ2-3, with TRBD2 identical over 9 bases. CDR1 SGHRS and CDR2 YFSETQ come from the germline V gene. The CDR3 covers 14 residues. J lost 6 bases, V lost 7 bases, and 9 bases had no gene match. The CDR3, as DNA: TGCGCCAGCGGGAATAGCGGGGGTCGGGATACGCAGTATTTT. It yields the protein CASGNSGGRDTQYF.

The V call is TRBV20-1, the J call TRBJ1-2; D gene uncertain. The CDR3 is 11 amino acids. Germline CDR1 and CDR2: DFQATT and SNEGSKA (reference sequence). Trimming cost V 7 bases and J 8 bases, with 14 bases left between them. The CDR3 loop reads CSVRESYGYTF. CDR3 sequence (DNA): TGCAGTGTACGAGAGAGCTACGGCTACACCTTC.

V usage is TRBV28 and J usage is TRBJ2-1, with TRBD2 matching 13 bases. After removal of 4 bases from V and 1 base from J, the junction contained 13 bases not matched to a gene. Germline CDR1 MDHEN, CDR2 SYDVKM. The CDR3 sequence is 20 residues long. CDR3: CASSSALAGGPLTSYNEQFF. CDR3 DNA: TGTGCCAGCAGTTCGGCACTAGCGGGGGGGCCCCTTACGTCCTACAATGAGCAGTTCTTC.

The rearrangement uses TRBV2 and TRBJ2-3; tentative D call: TRBD2 (6 bases). V was shortened by 7 bases and J by 0 bases, with 11 bases between the two germline ends. The germline V gene encodes CDR1 SNHLY and CDR2 FYNNEI. The CDR3 is made up of 14 amino acids. Here the CDR3 reads CASKEGASTDTQYF. The CDR3 coding sequence is TGTGCCAGCAAGGAGGGCGCGAGCACAGATACGCAGTATTTT.

The rearrangement links TRBV5-3 to TRBJ1-1; D possibly corresponds to TRBD1 (5 bases). Being an ORF, TRBV5-3 has a function that is uncertain. Trimming removed 4 bases at V and 1 base at J, with 14 bases between. The CDR3 contains 15 residues. The CDR3 DNA reads TGTGCCAGAAGCCCAGGGACGGGGGGGAACACTGAAGCTTTCTTT. Residues: CARSPGTGGNTEAFF.

V usage is TRBV6-2 or TRBV6-3 and J usage is TRBJ1-6; D not certain. V lost 3 bases, J lost 14 bases, and 17 bases lay in between. CDR3 length: 14 residues. Germline assignment: CDR1 MNHEY and CDR2 SVGEGT. This chain's CDR3 is CASSYLGLGGSLHF. Written as DNA, the CDR3 is TGTGCCAGCAGTTATTTGGGTCTCGGCGGATCCCTCCACTTT.

This chain links TRBV11-2 with TRBJ1-4; 11 positions match TRBD1. V dropped 8 bases and J dropped 7; count of bases not matched to a gene: 6. This CDR3 contains 14 residues. The germline CDR1 and CDR2 sequences are SGHAT and FQNNGV. This CDR3 reads CASSTGQGAEKLFF. The CDR3 DNA reads as TGTGCCAGCTCCACCGGACAGGGGGCTGAAAAACTGTTTTTT.

This clone was counted only a few times. V gene TRBV11-2 combines with J gene TRBJ2-5; D may be TRBD2 (5 bases). V was pared by 3 bases and J by 4 bases, with 15 bases between. The germline gives CDR1 SGHAT, CDR2 FQNNGV. CDR3 length: 15 amino acids. CDR3 sequence reads: CASSFALLEGETQYF. CDR3 DNA sequence: TGTGCCAGCAGCTTTGCACTTCTCGAGGGAGAGACCCAGTACTTC.